Listed here are 12 T cell receptor beta chains from one sample, sequenced in a study of beta chain features in type 1 diabetes. Isolated RNA was reverse transcribed in full, so expressed TCRB transcripts were sequenced. The repertoire was sequenced with immunoSEQ multiplex PCR; TCRdb's copy has only in-frame clones and lacks some. Here the sample spans fewer than 150,000 clones, 6% to 7.5% being singletons. The sample comprised central memory CD4+ T cells from blood. These receptors all stem from a woman under 40 in good health.

This clone occurred many times. The chain recombines TRBV28 with TRBJ1-2; 7 bases align to TRBD1. V gave up 8 bases and J gave up 3 bases; unmatched junction bases: 6. The CDR3 runs to 13 residues. The V gene's germline CDR1 is MDHEN and CDR2 SYDVKM. CDR3 nucleotides: TGTGCCAGCTATGACAGGGATGACTATGGCTACACCTTC. This translates into CASYDRDDYGYTF.

This clone has just a few counts. The genes are TRBV14 and TRBJ2-7; tentatively, D is TRBD2 (5 bases). The CDR3 covers 15 residues. The germline V and J ends were trimmed by 1 base and 5 bases, with 15 bases remaining between them. Germline CDR1 reads SGHDN; CDR2 reads FVKESK. CDR3 loop: CASSQAVWRPHEQYF. In nucleotides, the CDR3 is TGTGCCAGCAGCCAAGCAGTTTGGAGGCCCCACGAGCAGTACTTC. Complete variable domain (other parts from reference TRBV14 and TRBJ2-7): EAGVTQFPSHSVIEKGQTVTLRCDPISGHDNLYWYRRVMGKEIKFLLHFVKESKQDESGMPNNRFLAERTGGTYSTLKVQPAELEDSGVYFCASSQAVWRPHEQYFGPGTRLTVT.

This clone was observed a few times. The gene calls are TRBV7-2 and TRBJ1-2; possible D gene TRBD1, 5 bases. The length of the CDR3 is 14 residues. V gave up 5 bases and J gave up 4 bases, with 14 bases separating them. CDR1 is SGHTA and CDR2 is FQGNSA in the germline V gene. The CDR3 region has the DNA TGTGCCAGCAGCCCTCGGACACCCGCCTATGGCTACACCTTC. Its protein is CASSPRTPAYGYTF.

This clone was detected only a few times. The chain couples TRBV6-4 to TRBJ1-5, with TRBD1 as a possible D gene (5 bases). The germline gives CDR1 MRHNA, CDR2 SNTAGT. This CDR3 has 16 residues. V was shortened by 7 bases and J by 5 bases, with 21 bases between the two germline ends. The CDR3 sequence is CASIRGRARRHQPQHF. CDR3 in DNA: TGTGCCAGCATCCGCGGCAGGGCCCGCCGTCATCAGCCCCAGCATTTT.

This clone came up a few times. This chain connects TRBV6-1 to TRBJ1-1, with 9 positions matching TRBD1. This CDR3 has 13 amino acids. J gave up 4 bases and V 7 bases, and 4 bases lay outside the gene matches. CDR1 MNHNS and CDR2 SASEGT come from the germline V gene. CDR3: CASIETGGTEAFF. Here the CDR3 DNA reads TGTGCCAGCATCGAGACAGGGGGCACTGAAGCTTTCTTT.

This clone has more than one count but fewer than ten. The rearrangement joins TRBV7-9 to TRBJ1-5; the D gene is possibly TRBD1 (5 bases). Trimming cost V 5 bases and J 5 bases, with 13 bases left between them. The CDR3 has 14 amino acids. Germline V gene lookup returns CDR1 SEHNR and CDR2 FQNEAQ (reference sequence). Written as DNA, the CDR3 is TGTGCCAGCAGCCCCCAGGGAATAGATCAGCCCCAGCATTTT. It codes for CASSPQGIDQPQHF.

This chain joins TRBV7-9 and TRBJ2-1; 8 bases agree with TRBD2. The CDR3 extends over 16 amino acids. Germline CDR1 SEHNR, CDR2 FQNEAQ (reference sequence). V was pared by 4 bases and J by 2 bases, with 7 bases of the junction left unmatched. In nucleotides, the CDR3 is TGTGCCAGCAGCTCGGCGAGCGGGAGACCCTACAATGAGCAGTTCTTC. It is translated as CASSSASGRPYNEQFF.

Ten or more counts support this clone. The chain couples TRBV29-1 to TRBJ2-2; D gene unclear. Trimming removed 4 bases from V and 5 bases from J, with 11 bases in between. This CDR3 region has 13 residues. CDR1 is SQVTM, CDR2 ANQGSEA, per germline. The CDR3 sequence is CSVASEWTGELFF. CDR3 nucleotide sequence: TGCAGCGTTGCAAGCGAATGGACCGGGGAGCTGTTTTTT.

This clone was counted at least ten times. The V call is TRBV19, the J call TRBJ2-2; 9 bases line up with TRBD2. Germline values: CDR1 LNHDA, CDR2 SQIVND (reference sequence). The CDR3 runs to 15 residues. V dropped 6 bases and J dropped 2; count of bases not matched to a gene: 4. This chain's CDR3 is CASRRTSDNTGELFF. The CDR3 region has the DNA TGTGCCAGTAGACGGACTAGCGACAACACCGGGGAGCTGTTTTTT.

For this clone: At one end, the junction sequence differs from germline, possibly due to a read error. This chain links TRBV6-5 with TRBJ2-5, with 7 bases fitting TRBD1. CDR1 MNHEY and CDR2 SVGAGI come from the germline V gene. CDR3 length: 16 residues. CDR3 in DNA: TGTGCCAGCATTTACAGATGGACAGGCGGAAAAGAGACCCAGTACTTC. Translated, it gives CASIYRWTGGKETQYF.

Only a few counts were recorded for this clone. CDR3 bases: TGCAGCGGAGGGACAGGGAACGAGCAGTACTTC. Translating it yields CSGGTGNEQYF. V and J are TRBV29-1 and TRBJ2-7; 9 bases agree with TRBD1. The J segment lost 5 bases and the V segment lost 7 bases, leaving 3 bases of the junction unmatched. Germline assignment: CDR1 SQVTM and CDR2 ANQGSEA. This CDR3 has 11 residues.

The rearrangement links TRBV7-6 to TRBJ2-1; the D gene is possibly TRBD1 (6 bases). The CDR3 spans 13 residues. V lost 5 bases and J 9 bases, leaving 14 bases between the germline ends. Germline CDR1 and CDR2: SGHVS and FNYEAQ. This CDR3 reads CASSGTGLGEQFF. In DNA, the CDR3 is TGTGCCAGCAGCGGAACAGGGTTGGGTGAGCAGTTCTTC.